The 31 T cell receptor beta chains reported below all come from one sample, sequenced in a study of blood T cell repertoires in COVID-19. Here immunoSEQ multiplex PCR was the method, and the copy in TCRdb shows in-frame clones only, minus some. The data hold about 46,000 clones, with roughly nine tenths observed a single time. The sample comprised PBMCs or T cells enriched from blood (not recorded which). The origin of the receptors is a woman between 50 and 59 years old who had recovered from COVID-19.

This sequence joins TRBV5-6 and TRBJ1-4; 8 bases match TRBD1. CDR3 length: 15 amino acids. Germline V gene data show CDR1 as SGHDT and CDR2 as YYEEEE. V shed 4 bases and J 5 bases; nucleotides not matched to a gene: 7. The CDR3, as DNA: TGTGCCAGCAGCATTGGACAGGGTAAAAATGAAAAACTGTTTTTT. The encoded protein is CASSIGQGKNEKLFF. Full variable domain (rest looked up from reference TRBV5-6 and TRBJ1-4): DAGVTQSPTHLIKTRGQQVTLRCSPKSGHDTVSWYQQALGQGPQFIFQYYEEEERQRGNFPDRFSGHQFPNYSSELNVNALLLGDSALYLCASSIGQGKNEKLFFGSGTQLSVL.

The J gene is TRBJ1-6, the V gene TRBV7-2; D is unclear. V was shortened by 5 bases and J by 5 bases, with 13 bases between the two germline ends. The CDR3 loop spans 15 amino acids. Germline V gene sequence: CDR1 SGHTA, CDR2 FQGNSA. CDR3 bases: TGTGCCAGCAGCCGCCAGGTAGAGAATAATTCACCCCTCCACTTT. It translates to CASSRQVENNSPLHF.

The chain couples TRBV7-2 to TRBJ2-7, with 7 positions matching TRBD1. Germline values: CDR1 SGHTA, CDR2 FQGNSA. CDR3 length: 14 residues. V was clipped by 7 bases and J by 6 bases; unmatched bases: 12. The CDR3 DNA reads TGTGCCAGCAAGAAAAACAGGGGAACCGGCGAGCAGTACTTC. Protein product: CASKKNRGTGEQYF.

As DNA, the CDR3 is TGTGCCAGCAGTAGCCTCGGACAGGGAAGTGAAGCTTTCTTT. It is translated as CASSSLGQGSEAFF. The genes are TRBV27 and TRBJ1-1, with 8 bases matching TRBD1. This CDR3 has 14 amino acids. The ends lost 5 bases at V and 7 bases at J; junction bases unmatched: 9. Germline V lookup: CDR1 MNHEY, CDR2 SMNVEV (reference sequence).

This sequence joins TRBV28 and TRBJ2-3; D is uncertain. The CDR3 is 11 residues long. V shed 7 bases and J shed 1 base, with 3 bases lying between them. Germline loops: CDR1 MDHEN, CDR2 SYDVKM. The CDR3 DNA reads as TGTGCCAGCATCGGCACAGATACGCAGTATTTT. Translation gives CASIGTDTQYF.

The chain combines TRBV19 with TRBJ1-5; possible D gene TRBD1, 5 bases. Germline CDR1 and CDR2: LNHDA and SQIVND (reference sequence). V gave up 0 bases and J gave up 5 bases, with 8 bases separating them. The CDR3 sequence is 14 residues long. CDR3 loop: CASSIEGRDQPQHF. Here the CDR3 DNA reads TGTGCCAGTAGTATAGAAGGCAGGGATCAGCCCCAGCATTTT.

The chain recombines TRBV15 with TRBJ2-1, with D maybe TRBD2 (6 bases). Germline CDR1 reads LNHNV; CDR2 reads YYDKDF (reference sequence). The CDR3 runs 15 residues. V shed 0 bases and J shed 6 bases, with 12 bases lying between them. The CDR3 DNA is TGTGCCACCAGCAGAGATTTACTAGCCCCCAATGAGCAGTTCTTC. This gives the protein CATSRDLLAPNEQFF. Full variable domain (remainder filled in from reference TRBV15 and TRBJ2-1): DAMVIQNPRYQVTQFGKPVTLSCSQTLNHNVMYWYQQKSSQAPKLLFHYYDKDFNNEADTPDNFQSRRPNTSFCFLDIRSPGLGDTAMYLCATSRDLLAPNEQFFGPGTRLTVL.

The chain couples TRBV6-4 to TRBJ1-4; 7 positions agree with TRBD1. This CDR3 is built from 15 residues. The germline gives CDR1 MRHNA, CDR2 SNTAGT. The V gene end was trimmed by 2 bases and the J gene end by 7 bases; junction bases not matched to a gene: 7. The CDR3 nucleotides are TGTGCCAGCAGTGACAGAGCAGGGGGAGGTGAAAAACTGTTTTTT. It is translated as CASSDRAGGGEKLFF.

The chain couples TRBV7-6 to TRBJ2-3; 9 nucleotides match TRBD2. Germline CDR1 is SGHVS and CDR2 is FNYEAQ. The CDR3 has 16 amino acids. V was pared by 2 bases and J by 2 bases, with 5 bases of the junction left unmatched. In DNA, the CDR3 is TGTGCCAGCAGCTTAAAGACTAGCGGTTTCACAGATACGCAGTATTTT. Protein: CASSLKTSGFTDTQYF.

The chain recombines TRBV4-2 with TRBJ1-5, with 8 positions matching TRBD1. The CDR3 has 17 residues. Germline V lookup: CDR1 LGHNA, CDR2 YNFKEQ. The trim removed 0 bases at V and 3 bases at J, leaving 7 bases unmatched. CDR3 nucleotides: TGTGCCAGCAGCCAAGAGGGGTTACAGGGGGACAATCAGCCCCAGCATTTT. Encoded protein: CASSQEGLQGDNQPQHF.

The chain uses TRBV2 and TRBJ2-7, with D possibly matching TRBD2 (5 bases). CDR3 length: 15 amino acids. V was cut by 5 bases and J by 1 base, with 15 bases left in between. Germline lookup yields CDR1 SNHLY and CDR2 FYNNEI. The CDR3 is CASSPRAVGSYEQYF. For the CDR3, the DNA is TGTGCCAGCAGTCCGAGGGCCGTGGGGTCCTACGAGCAGTACTTC.

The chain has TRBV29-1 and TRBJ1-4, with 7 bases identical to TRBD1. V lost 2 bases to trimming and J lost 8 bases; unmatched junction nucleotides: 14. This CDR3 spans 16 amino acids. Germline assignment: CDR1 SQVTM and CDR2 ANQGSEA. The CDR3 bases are TGCAGCGTTGAAATCGGGCGGAGGGGGCCTGGCGAAAAACTGTTTTTT. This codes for CSVEIGRRGPGEKLFF.

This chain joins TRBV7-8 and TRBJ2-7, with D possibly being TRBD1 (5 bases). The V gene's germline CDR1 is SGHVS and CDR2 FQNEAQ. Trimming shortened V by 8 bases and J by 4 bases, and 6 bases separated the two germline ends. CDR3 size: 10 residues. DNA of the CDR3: TGTGCCAGCGGACATTACGAGCAGTACTTC. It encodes CASGHYEQYF.

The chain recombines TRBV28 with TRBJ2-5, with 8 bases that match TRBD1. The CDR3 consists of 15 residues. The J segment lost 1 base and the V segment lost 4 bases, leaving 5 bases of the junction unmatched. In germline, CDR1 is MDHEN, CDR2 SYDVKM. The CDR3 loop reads CASSSQGARQETQYF. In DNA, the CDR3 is TGTGCCAGCAGTTCCCAGGGGGCACGCCAAGAGACCCAGTACTTC.

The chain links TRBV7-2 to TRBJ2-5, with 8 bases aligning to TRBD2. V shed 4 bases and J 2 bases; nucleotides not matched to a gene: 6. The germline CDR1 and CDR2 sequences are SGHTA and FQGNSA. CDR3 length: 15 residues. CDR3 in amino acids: CASSSQLAGQETQYF. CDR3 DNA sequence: TGTGCCAGCAGCTCCCAATTAGCGGGGCAAGAGACCCAGTACTTC.

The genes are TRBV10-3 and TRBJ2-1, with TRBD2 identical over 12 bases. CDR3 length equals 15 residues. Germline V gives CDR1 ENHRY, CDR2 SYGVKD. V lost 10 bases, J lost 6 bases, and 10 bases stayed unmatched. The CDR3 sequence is CATSGTSGRSNEQFF. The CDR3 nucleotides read TGTGCCACCTCCGGCACTAGCGGGAGGTCCAATGAGCAGTTCTTC.

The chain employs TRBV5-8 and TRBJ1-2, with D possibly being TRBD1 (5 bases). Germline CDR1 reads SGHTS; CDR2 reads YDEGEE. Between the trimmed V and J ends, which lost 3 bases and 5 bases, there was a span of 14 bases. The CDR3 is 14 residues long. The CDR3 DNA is TGTGCCAGCAGCTCGACAGACAGACGTTATGGCTACACCTTC. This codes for CASSSTDRRYGYTF.

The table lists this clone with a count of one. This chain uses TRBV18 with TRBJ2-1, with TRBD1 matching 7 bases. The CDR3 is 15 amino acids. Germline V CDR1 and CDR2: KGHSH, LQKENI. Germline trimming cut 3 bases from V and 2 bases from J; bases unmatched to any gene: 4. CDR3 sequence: CASSPPGTAYNEQFF. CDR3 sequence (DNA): TGTGCCAGCTCACCCCCCGGGACAGCCTACAATGAGCAGTTCTTC. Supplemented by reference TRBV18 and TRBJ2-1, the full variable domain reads NAGVMQNPRHLVRRRGQEARLRCSPMKGHSHVYWYRQLPEEGLKFMVYLQKENIIDESGMPKERFSAEFPKEGPSILRIQQVVRGDSAAYFCASSPPGTAYNEQFFGPGTRLTVL.

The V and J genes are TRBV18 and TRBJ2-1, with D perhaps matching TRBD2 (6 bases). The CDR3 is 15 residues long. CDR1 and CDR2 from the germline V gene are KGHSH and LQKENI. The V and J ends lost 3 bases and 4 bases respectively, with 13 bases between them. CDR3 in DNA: TGTGCCAGCTCACCGGACCCGGGGGATTACAATGAGCAGTTCTTC. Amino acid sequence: CASSPDPGDYNEQFF.

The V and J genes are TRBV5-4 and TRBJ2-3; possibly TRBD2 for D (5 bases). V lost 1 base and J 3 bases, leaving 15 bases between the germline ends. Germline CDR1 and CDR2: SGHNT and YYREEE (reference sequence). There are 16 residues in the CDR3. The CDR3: CASSLNRGSETDTQYF. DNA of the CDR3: TGTGCCAGCAGCTTGAATCGAGGGAGCGAAACAGATACGCAGTATTTT.

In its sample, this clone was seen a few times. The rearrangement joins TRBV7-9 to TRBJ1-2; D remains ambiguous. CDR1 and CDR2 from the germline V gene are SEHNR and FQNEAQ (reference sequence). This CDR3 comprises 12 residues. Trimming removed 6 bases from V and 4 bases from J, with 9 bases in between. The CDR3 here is CASSPVSYGYTF. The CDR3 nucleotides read TGTGCCAGCAGTCCGGTCTCCTATGGCTACACCTTC.

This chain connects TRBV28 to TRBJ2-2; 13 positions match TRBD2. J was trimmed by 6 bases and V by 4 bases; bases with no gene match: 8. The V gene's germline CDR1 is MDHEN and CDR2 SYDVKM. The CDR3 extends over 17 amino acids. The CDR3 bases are TGTGCCAGCAGTTCGGCAGGACTAGCGGGAGTGGCCGGGGAGCTGTTTTTT. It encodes CASSSAGLAGVAGELFF.

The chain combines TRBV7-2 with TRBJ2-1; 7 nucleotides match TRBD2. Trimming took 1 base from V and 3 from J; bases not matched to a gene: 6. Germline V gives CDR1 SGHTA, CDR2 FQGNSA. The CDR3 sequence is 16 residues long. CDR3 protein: CASSLGSGRFYNEQFF. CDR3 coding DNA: TGTGCCAGCAGCTTAGGTTCCGGGAGGTTCTACAATGAGCAGTTCTTC.

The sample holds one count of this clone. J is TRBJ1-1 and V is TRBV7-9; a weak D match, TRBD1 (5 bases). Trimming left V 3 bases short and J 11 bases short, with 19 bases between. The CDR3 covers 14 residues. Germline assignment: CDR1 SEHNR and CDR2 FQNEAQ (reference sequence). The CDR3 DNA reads TGTGCCAGCAGCTTGCTTACAGGTCTGACGGCTGCTTTCTTT. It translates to CASSLLTGLTAAFF. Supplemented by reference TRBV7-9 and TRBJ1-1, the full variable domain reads DTGVSQNPRHKITKRGQNVTFRCDPISEHNRLYWYRQTLGQGPEFLTYFQNEAQLEKSRLLSDRFSAERPKGSFSTLEIQRTEQGDSAMYLCASSLLTGLTAAFFGQGTRLTVV.

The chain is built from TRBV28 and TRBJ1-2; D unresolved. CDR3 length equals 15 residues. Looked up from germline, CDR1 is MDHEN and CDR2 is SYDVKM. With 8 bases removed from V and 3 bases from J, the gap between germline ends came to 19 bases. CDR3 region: CASLGRTGRDYGYTF. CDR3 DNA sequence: TGTGCCAGCCTCGGCCGGACCGGGCGGGACTATGGCTACACCTTC.

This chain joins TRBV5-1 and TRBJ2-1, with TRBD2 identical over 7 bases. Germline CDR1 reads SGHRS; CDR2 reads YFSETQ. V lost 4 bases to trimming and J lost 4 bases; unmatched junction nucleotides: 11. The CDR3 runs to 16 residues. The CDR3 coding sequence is TGCGCCAGCAGCCCCCTTGGGTGGGAGGGATACAATGAGCAGTTCTTC. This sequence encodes CASSPLGWEGYNEQFF.

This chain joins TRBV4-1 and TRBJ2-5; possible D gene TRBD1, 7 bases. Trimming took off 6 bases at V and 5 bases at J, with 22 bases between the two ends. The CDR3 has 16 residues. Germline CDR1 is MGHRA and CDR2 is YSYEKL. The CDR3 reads CASSQGGRGSGETQYF. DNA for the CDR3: TGCGCCAGCAGTCAGGGGGGAAGAGGGTCAGGGGAGACCCAGTACTTC.

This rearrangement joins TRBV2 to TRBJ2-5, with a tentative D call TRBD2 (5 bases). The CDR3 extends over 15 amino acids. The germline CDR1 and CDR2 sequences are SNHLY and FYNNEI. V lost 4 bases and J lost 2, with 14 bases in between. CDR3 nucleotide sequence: TGTGCCAGCAGTGGTTTGGGAGTGGGGCAAGAGACCCAGTACTTC. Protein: CASSGLGVGQETQYF.

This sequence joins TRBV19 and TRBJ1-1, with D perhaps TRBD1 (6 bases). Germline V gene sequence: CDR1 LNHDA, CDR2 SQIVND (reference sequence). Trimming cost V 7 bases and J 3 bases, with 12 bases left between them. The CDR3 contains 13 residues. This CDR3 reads CASIQGRDTEAFF. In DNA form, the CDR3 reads TGTGCCAGTATTCAGGGGCGCGACACTGAAGCTTTCTTT.

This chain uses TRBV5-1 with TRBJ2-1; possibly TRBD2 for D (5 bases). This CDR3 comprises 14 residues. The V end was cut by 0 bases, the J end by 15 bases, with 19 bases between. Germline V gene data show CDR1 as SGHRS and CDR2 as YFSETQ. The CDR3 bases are TGCGCCAGCAGCTTGGACACTAGTTCCCCTGGAACGTTCTTC. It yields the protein CASSLDTSSPGTFF. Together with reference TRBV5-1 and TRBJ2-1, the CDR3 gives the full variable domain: KAGVTQTPRYLIKTRGQQVTLSCSPISGHRSVSWYQQTPGQGLQFLFEYFSETQRNKGNFPGRFSGRQFSNSRSEMNVSTLELGDSALYLCASSLDTSSPGTFFGPGTRLTVL.

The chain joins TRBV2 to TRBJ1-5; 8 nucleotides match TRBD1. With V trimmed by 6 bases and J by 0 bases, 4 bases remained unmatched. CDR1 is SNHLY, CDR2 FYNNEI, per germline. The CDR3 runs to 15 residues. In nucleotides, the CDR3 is TGTGCCAGCAGAAGGGGACAGGATAGCAATCAGCCCCAGCATTTT. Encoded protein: CASRRGQDSNQPQHF.